This T cell receptor beta chain was profiled in a study of blood T cell repertoires in COVID-19. Trimming stripped 3 bases from V and 7 bases from J, with 7 bases between. This CDR3 has 12 amino acids. Per the authors' pipeline: Reference gene primer amplification gave nucleated cell count estimates. Some clones are missing from TCRdb's copy, which holds only in-frame ones; the method was immunoSEQ multiplex PCR. The V and J calls and clone size were taken over from that table, and D and trimming were inferred from the DNA. The data contain a few hundred thousand clones, 80% to 85% of them singletons. Those enrolled, adults aged roughly 18 to 95 years, came from about 24 US areas. Participants' reported clinical history set cohort assignment. What the recovered Cohort 3 donors had was two negative PCRs, clearance, or symptom resolution.

The specimen was PBMCs or T cells enriched from blood (not recorded which). This chain connects TRBV12-3 or TRBV12-4 to TRBJ2-1; no clear D gene. This TCR was recovered from a man between 50 and 59 years old who had recovered from COVID-19. CDR3 nucleotides: TGTGCCAGCAGTTTGTATAGAAATGAGCAGTTCTTC. It codes for CASSLYRNEQFF.